Listed here are 23 T cell receptor beta chains from one sample, sequenced in a study of T cell responses to AZD1222 COVID-19 vaccine. The method was immunoSEQ multiplex PCR; TCRdb's version includes in-frame clones alone and lacks a portion of them. The data show roughly 140,000 clones, around 90% seen once. This material consisted of peripheral blood, taken 28 days after the second AZD1222 dose. The receptors were sampled from an adult who received the AZD1222 COVID-19 vaccine.

The gene calls are TRBV2 and TRBJ2-7; the D gene could be TRBD1 or TRBD2 (6 bases each). The CDR3 loop spans 12 amino acids. Trimming stripped 3 bases from V and 9 bases from J, with 12 bases between. Per germline, CDR1 SNHLY and CDR2 FYNNEI. CDR3 residues: CASSERGAGQYF. CDR3 sequence (DNA): TGTGCCAGCAGTGAGAGGGGGGCAGGGCAGTACTTC.

On this clone: Mismatch with germline at one junction end may stem from a read error. The rearrangement uses TRBV7-3 and TRBJ2-6; TRBD1 aligns across 8 bases. CDR3 length: 16 residues. The germline CDR1 and CDR2 sequences are SGHTA and FQGTGA. The CDR3 nucleotides read TGTGCCAGCAGCGGACAGGGTCCCTCTGAGGCCAACGTCCTGACTTTC. Translation gives CASSGQGPSEANVLTF.

The chain joins TRBV7-2 to TRBJ2-5, with D uncertain. Trimming removed 0 bases at V and 5 bases at J, with 4 bases between. Looked up from germline, CDR1 is SGHTA and CDR2 is FQGNSA. The CDR3 is made up of 12 amino acids. In DNA, the CDR3 is TGTGCCAGCAGCTTAGCGGGGGAGACCCAGTACTTC. This sequence encodes CASSLAGETQYF. Filled out from reference TRBV7-2 and TRBJ2-5, the complete variable domain reads GAGVSQSPSNKVTEKGKDVELRCDPISGHTALYWYRQSLGQGLEFLIYFQGNSAPDKSGLPSDRFSAERTGGSVSTLTIQRTQQEDSAVYLCASSLAGETQYFGPGTRLLVL.

The chain recombines TRBV6-5 with TRBJ1-5; D not resolved. Germline V CDR1 and CDR2: MNHEY, SVGAGI. The CDR3 is 15 residues long. V lost 7 bases, J lost 5 bases, and 18 bases lay in between. CDR3 region: CASTGKGFLYQPQHF. In DNA form, the CDR3 reads TGTGCCAGCACCGGAAAAGGGTTTTTATATCAGCCCCAGCATTTT.

In DNA, the CDR3 is TGTGCCAGCTCCGTCTCGGGCACAGATACGCAGTATTTT. Its protein product is CASSVSGTDTQYF. This sequence joins TRBV18 and TRBJ2-3; D unclear. This CDR3 has 13 residues. Germline-derived CDR1 and CDR2 are KGHSH and LQKENI. V lost 6 bases, J lost 1 base, and 8 bases lay in between.

In this sample, this clone turned up a few times. The V gene is TRBV2, the J gene TRBJ2-5; 13 bases fit TRBD2. The length of the CDR3 is 16 residues. Losses at the gene ends were 4 bases for V and 5 bases for J; bases not matched to a gene: 7. Germline-derived CDR1 and CDR2 are SNHLY and FYNNEI. Written as DNA, the CDR3 is TGTGCCAGCAGTGGAATACTAGCGGGAGGGCTTGAGACCCAGTACTTC. Its translation is CASSGILAGGLETQYF.

This chain uses TRBV2 with TRBJ1-2, with D unclear. CDR1 is SNHLY, CDR2 FYNNEI, per germline. The CDR3 has 16 residues. Deletions cut 4 bases from V and 8 bases from J, with 23 bases between. The CDR3 bases are TGTGCCAGCAGTGCTTTATCGGGCGTAAAGATGGGGGGCTACACCTTC. It yields the protein CASSALSGVKMGGYTF.

J is TRBJ1-1 and V is TRBV5-1, with no clear D. Germline CDR1 and CDR2: SGHRS and YFSETQ. V dropped 2 bases and J dropped 0 bases, with 17 bases sitting between them. CDR3 length: 17 residues. The CDR3 nucleotides are TGCGCCAGCAGCTTTAACCAACGGTCCGCCCTGAACACTGAAGCTTTCTTT. Translated, it gives CASSFNQRSALNTEAFF.

The chain employs TRBV2 and TRBJ1-1; D not resolved. Trimming left V 7 bases short and J 14 bases short, with 23 bases between. The CDR3 has 13 amino acids. The V gene's germline CDR1 is SNHLY and CDR2 FYNNEI. This CDR3 reads CASKVLVPYLAFF. The CDR3 bases are TGTGCCAGCAAAGTCTTGGTACCTTATCTCGCCTTCTTT.

The chain combines TRBV5-6 with TRBJ1-1, with 7 nucleotides matching TRBD1. This CDR3 contains 16 residues. Germline V gene sequence: CDR1 SGHDT, CDR2 YYEEEE. The J segment lost 4 bases and the V segment lost 4 bases, leaving 13 bases of the junction unmatched. This chain's CDR3 is CASSKTDRVRTTEAFF. CDR3 nucleotide sequence: TGTGCCAGCAGCAAGACCGACAGGGTTAGGACCACTGAAGCTTTCTTT. Full variable domain (missing parts from reference TRBV5-6 and TRBJ1-1): DAGVTQSPTHLIKTRGQQVTLRCSPKSGHDTVSWYQQALGQGPQFIFQYYEEEERQRGNFPDRFSGHQFPNYSSELNVNALLLGDSALYLCASSKTDRVRTTEAFFGQGTRLTVV.

The V call is TRBV29-1, the J call TRBJ1-2; D not resolved. This CDR3 contains 13 residues. Deletions cut 6 bases from V and 1 base from J, with 12 bases between. CDR1 and CDR2 (germline): SQVTM, ANQGSEA. The DNA for the CDR3 is TGCAGCGTGACTCTGACGGATAACTATGGCTACACCTTC. Protein: CSVTLTDNYGYTF.

The chain couples TRBV18 to TRBJ1-1; possible D gene TRBD1, 6 bases. This CDR3 is 15 amino acids long. The germline CDR1 and CDR2 sequences are KGHSH and LQKENI. Trimming cost V 5 bases and J 1 base, with 14 bases left between them. CDR3 in amino acids: CASSTGGAGNTEAFF. Here the CDR3 DNA reads TGTGCCAGCTCAACGGGGGGGGCCGGGAACACTGAAGCTTTCTTT. The complete variable domain, with remaining parts taken from reference TRBV18 and TRBJ1-1, reads NAGVMQNPRHLVRRRGQEARLRCSPMKGHSHVYWYRQLPEEGLKFMVYLQKENIIDESGMPKERFSAEFPKEGPSILRIQQVVRGDSAAYFCASSTGGAGNTEAFFGQGTRLTVV.

This chain uses TRBV2 with TRBJ2-7; D unresolved. The CDR3 has 14 amino acids. Germline assignment: CDR1 SNHLY and CDR2 FYNNEI. V was pared by 6 bases and J by 6 bases, with 18 bases between. The CDR3 nucleotides are TGTGCCAGCAGCCCCGACCCCATGGGCCTCGAGCAGTACTTC. Translating gives CASSPDPMGLEQYF.

The genes are TRBV18 and TRBJ1-1, with a possible D match to TRBD1 (6 bases). The V end lost 2 bases, the J end lost 7 bases, and 17 bases lay between the germline ends. Germline loops: CDR1 KGHSH, CDR2 LQKENI. This CDR3 region has 15 residues. The CDR3 nucleotides read TGTGCCAGCTCACCATTGGGGGCAGGGCCCGGTGAAGCTTTCTTT. The encoded protein is CASSPLGAGPGEAFF. Based on the CDR3 plus reference TRBV18 and TRBJ1-1, the full variable domain is NAGVMQNPRHLVRRRGQEARLRCSPMKGHSHVYWYRQLPEEGLKFMVYLQKENIIDESGMPKERFSAEFPKEGPSILRIQQVVRGDSAAYFCASSPLGAGPGEAFFGQGTRLTVV.

The rearrangement joins TRBV21-1 to TRBJ1-5; the listed D gene, TRBD1, was not tested against the DNA. TRBV21-1 is a recognized pseudogene. The CDR3 spans 15 residues. The CDR3 protein is CASSKTTACNQPQHF. The CDR3, as DNA: TGTGCCAGCAGCAAAACCACAGCTTGCAATCAGCCCCAGCATTTT.

This clone was found many times. The gene calls are TRBV9 and TRBJ1-3; unclear D gene. CDR1 is SGDLS and CDR2 is YYNGEE in the germline V gene. V was trimmed by 0 bases and J by 1 base, leaving 5 bases between them. There are 14 residues in the CDR3. In nucleotides, the CDR3 is TGTGCCAGCAGCGTAGCGGATTCTGGAAACACCATATATTTT. Translating it yields CASSVADSGNTIYF.

This rearrangement joins TRBV3-1 (or the pseudogene TRBV3-2) to TRBJ1-1; D is unresolved. Between the trimmed V and J ends, which lost 0 bases and 1 base, there was a span of 9 bases. The germline V gene encodes CDR1 LGHDT and CDR2 YNNKEL (reference sequence). This CDR3 has 15 amino acids. The CDR3 coding sequence is TGTGCCAGCAGCCAAGATCTGAGGAAGAACACTGAAGCTTTCTTT. It yields the protein CASSQDLRKNTEAFF.

This clone was recorded once. Relative to the germline gene, one junction end is altered; a read error may explain this. This sequence joins TRBV10-3 and TRBJ2-3; TRBD1 aligns across 10 bases. The V gene's germline CDR1 is ENHRY and CDR2 SYGVKD. CDR3 length equals 13 residues. The CDR3 here is CAISESGDRGWVF. The CDR3 DNA is TGTGCCATCAGTGAGTCGGGGGACAGGGGCTGGGTTTTT.

The chain is built from TRBV18 and TRBJ1-2; D uncertain. Germline V lookup: CDR1 KGHSH, CDR2 LQKENI. The CDR3 contains 13 residues. V was pared by 6 bases and J by 8 bases, with 16 bases between. The CDR3 sequence: CASSPQEKEGYTF. CDR3 sequence (DNA): TGTGCCAGCTCGCCTCAGGAGAAGGAAGGCTACACCTTC. Combining the CDR3 with reference TRBV18 and TRBJ1-2 gives the whole variable domain NAGVMQNPRHLVRRRGQEARLRCSPMKGHSHVYWYRQLPEEGLKFMVYLQKENIIDESGMPKERFSAEFPKEGPSILRIQQVVRGDSAAYFCASSPQEKEGYTFGSGTRLTVV.

Only a few counts were recorded for this clone. The gene calls are TRBV3-1 (or the pseudogene TRBV3-2) and TRBJ1-6; possible D gene TRBD1, 5 bases. Germline-derived CDR1 and CDR2 are LGHDT and YNNKEL (reference sequence). Between the trimmed V and J ends, which lost 1 base and 7 bases, there was a span of 14 bases. This CDR3 has 16 residues. The CDR3 loop reads CASSQAGGRTNSPLHF. The CDR3 coding sequence is TGTGCCAGCAGCCAAGCGGGGGGTCGGACGAATTCACCCCTCCACTTT.

In DNA, the CDR3 is TGTGCCAGCAGTCTCTTAGGGTTGAATTCACCCCTCCACTTT. Protein sequence: CASSLLGLNSPLHF. The chain couples TRBV2 to TRBJ1-6; unclear D gene. Germline CDR1 reads SNHLY; CDR2 reads FYNNEI. The CDR3 is 14 amino acids. Between the trimmed V and J ends, which lost 5 bases and 7 bases, there was a span of 12 bases.

For this clone: The sample contains more than one DNA sequence encoding this CDR3. CDR3 nucleotide sequence: TGCGCCAGCAGCTTGGCGGTGAACACTGAAGCTTTCTTT. This gives the protein CASSLAVNTEAFF. The chain couples TRBV5-1 to TRBJ1-1, with D hard to call. Germline lookup yields CDR1 SGHRS and CDR2 YFSETQ. Trimming shortened V by 0 bases and J by 0 bases, and 3 bases separated the two germline ends. The CDR3 covers 13 residues.

The chain recombines TRBV2 with TRBJ1-5, with a possible D match to TRBD1 (6 bases). The V end was cut by 6 bases, the J end by 5 bases, with 11 bases between. Germline V gene data show CDR1 as SNHLY and CDR2 as FYNNEI. This CDR3 region has 13 residues. CDR3 region: CASSGDTHQPQHF. Written as DNA, the CDR3 is TGTGCCAGCAGCGGGGACACCCATCAGCCCCAGCATTTT.